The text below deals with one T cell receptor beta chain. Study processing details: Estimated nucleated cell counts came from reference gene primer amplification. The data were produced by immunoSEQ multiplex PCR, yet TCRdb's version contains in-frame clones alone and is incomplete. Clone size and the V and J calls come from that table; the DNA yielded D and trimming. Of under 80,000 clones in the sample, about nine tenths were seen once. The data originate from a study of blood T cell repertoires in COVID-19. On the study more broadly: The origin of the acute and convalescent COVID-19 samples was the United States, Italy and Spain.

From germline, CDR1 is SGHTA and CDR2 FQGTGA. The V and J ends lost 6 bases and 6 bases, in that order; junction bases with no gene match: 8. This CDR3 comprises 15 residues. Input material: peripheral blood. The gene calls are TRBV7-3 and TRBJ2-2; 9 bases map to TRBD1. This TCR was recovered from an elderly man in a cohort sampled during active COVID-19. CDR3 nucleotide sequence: TGTGCCAGCAGTTCGGGACAGGGAGGGTCCGGGGAGCTGTTTTTT. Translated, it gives CASSSGQGGSGELFF. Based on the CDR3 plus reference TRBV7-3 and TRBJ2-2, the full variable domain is GAGVSQTPSNKVTEKGKYVELRCDPISGHTALYWYRQSLGQGPEFLIYFQGTGAADDSGLPNDRFFAVRPEGSVSTLKIQRTERGDSAVYLCASSSGQGGSGELFFGEGSRLTVL.